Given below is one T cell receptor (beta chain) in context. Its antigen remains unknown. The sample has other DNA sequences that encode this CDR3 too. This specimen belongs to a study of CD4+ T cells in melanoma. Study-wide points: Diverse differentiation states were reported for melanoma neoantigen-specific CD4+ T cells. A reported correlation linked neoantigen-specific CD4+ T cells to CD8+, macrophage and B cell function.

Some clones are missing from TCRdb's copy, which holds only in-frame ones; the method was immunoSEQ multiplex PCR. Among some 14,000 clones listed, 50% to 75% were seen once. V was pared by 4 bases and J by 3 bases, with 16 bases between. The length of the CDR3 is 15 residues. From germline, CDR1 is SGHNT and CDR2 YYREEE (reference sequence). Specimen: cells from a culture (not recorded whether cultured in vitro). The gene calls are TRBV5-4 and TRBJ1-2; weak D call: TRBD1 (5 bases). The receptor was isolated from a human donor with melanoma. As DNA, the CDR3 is TGTGCCAGCAGCACTCATACAATGACAGACTATGGCTACACCTTC. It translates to CASSTHTMTDYGYTF.